These T cell receptor beta chains were read from a single sample in a study of technical replicates of blood from a few donors. This table comes from immunoSEQ multiplex PCR, and its TCRdb copy is limited to in-frame clones, with some not included. The profile shows some 91,000 clones, more than 90% of them singletons. Sequencing was done on a sample of T cells isolated from PBMCs. These receptors were collected from a human donor in good health. Both conserved end residues are part of each CDR3. The D gene is left open where the match is weak. Clone size is shown for a subset of rows, as once, few, many or a class of expanded clone.

clone_size	v_call	j_call	d_call	cdr3_aa	cdr3_nt
NA	TRBV28	TRBJ2-2	NA	CASSLPNTGELFF	TGTGCCAGCAGTTTACCTAACACCGGGGAGCTGTTTTTT
NA	TRBV5-1	TRBJ2-1	TRBD1	CASSRTGGVHNEQFF	TGCGCCAGCAGCAGGACAGGGGGCGTACACAATGAGCAGTTCTTC
NA	TRBV7-9	TRBJ1-2	NA	CASSRDSVAYGYTF	TGTGCCAGCAGCCGAGACAGTGTGGCCTATGGCTACACCTTC
NA	TRBV28	TRBJ2-7	TRBD1	CASSPGGEQYF	TGTGCCAGCAGTCCAGGGGGCGAGCAGTACTTC
once	TRBV2	TRBJ2-1	NA	CASDPGSYLTYNEQFF	TGTGCCAGCGACCCGGGATCCTACTTAACCTACAATGAGCAGTTCTTC
NA	TRBV4-2	TRBJ1-3	NA	CASSQGPPGGGNTIYF	TGTGCCAGCAGCCAAGGCCCACCCGGGGGAGGAAACACCATATATTTT
few	TRBV29-1	TRBJ2-5	NA	CSQYTGTSETQYF	TGCAGCCAGTATACAGGGACAAGTGAGACCCAGTACTTC
NA	TRBV11-2	TRBJ2-1	TRBD2	CASSSPLAENEQFF	TGTGCCAGCAGCTCACCTCTAGCGGAAAATGAGCAGTTCTTC
NA	TRBV5-1	TRBJ2-7	NA	CASSFGGRNYEQYF	TGCGCCAGCAGCTTTGGGGGGAGAAACTACGAGCAGTACTTC
NA	TRBV30	TRBJ2-2	NA	CAWINNMANTGELFF	TGTGCCTGGATCAACAACATGGCGAACACCGGGGAGCTGTTTTTT
NA	TRBV28	TRBJ2-1	TRBD2	CASSNLFRLAGGIVEQFF	TGTGCCAGCAGCAATTTATTCAGACTAGCGGGAGGAATCGTCGAGCAGTTCTTC
NA	TRBV6-5	TRBJ2-1	TRBD2	CASRTSGGANEQFF	TGTGCCAGCAGGACTAGCGGGGGGGCCAATGAGCAGTTCTTC
NA	TRBV27	TRBJ1-2	TRBD1	CASSFDRDYGYTF	TGTGCCAGCAGCTTCGACAGGGACTATGGCTACACCTTC
NA	TRBV13	TRBJ1-6	TRBD1	CASSDRDRGGNSPLHF	TGTGCCAGCAGCGACCGGGACAGGGGAGGGAATTCACCCCTCCACTTT
NA	TRBV28	TRBJ1-2	NA	CASSVTGAGSYYGYTF	TGTGCCAGCAGTGTCACAGGCGCGGGAAGTTACTATGGCTACACCTTC
NA	TRBV10-3	TRBJ2-7	TRBD2	CAITLVLAGAYEQYF	TGTGCCATCACCCTGGTGCTAGCGGGAGCCTACGAGCAGTACTTC
NA	TRBV30	TRBJ2-1	NA	CAMEVNNEQFF	TGTGCCATGGAGGTCAACAATGAGCAGTTCTTC
NA	TRBV30	TRBJ1-3	NA	CAWRDTRYSGNTIYF	TGTGCCTGGAGGGACACCCGCTACTCTGGAAACACCATATATTTT
NA	TRBV5-6	TRBJ2-7	NA	CASSLSGSFSYEQYF	TGTGCCAGCAGCTTGTCGGGGTCCTTCTCCTACGAGCAGTACTTC